The source of this T cell receptor (beta chain) is a study of technical replicates of blood from a handful of donors. The data were produced by immunoSEQ multiplex PCR, yet TCRdb's version contains in-frame clones alone and is incomplete. The data contain some 68,000 clones, 92% of them singletons. The V segment lost 5 bases and the J segment 1 base; nucleotides outside the gene matches: 10. CDR3 size: 16 residues. CDR1 is MNHEY, CDR2 SMNVEV, per germline (reference sequence). The chain links TRBV27 to TRBJ2-7; 8 bases agree with TRBD1. Sequencing was done on a sample of T cells isolated from PBMCs. This sequence was found in a human donor in good health. CDR3 in DNA: TGTGCCAGCAGTGCATCTCAGGGGGCTGTTTCCTACGAGCAGTACTTC. Translation: CASSASQGAVSYEQYF.